The 23 T cell receptor beta chains below come from one sample, sequenced in a study of T-cell memory formation after mild COVID-19. TCRdb fed the 5' RACE reads into MiXCR, producing one record per CDR3 protein. The sample has about 450,000 distinct CDR3 sequences, 20% to 25% seen once; the top ten hold about an eighth. Sequencing was carried out using PBMCs or a T cell subset sorted from them (not recorded which). The receptors were sampled from an adult woman who had mild COVID-19 (a few samples of this study predate the infection). Cell type and time point are not known.

J is TRBJ2-5 and V is TRBV12-3 or TRBV12-4, with a weak D call TRBD1 (6 bases). The CDR3 extends over 13 amino acids. V was clipped by 7 bases and J by 3 bases, with 12 bases between them. CDR3 in amino acids: CASMWTVEETQYF. In DNA form, the CDR3 reads TGTGCCAGCATGTGGACAGTCGAAGAGACCCAGTACTTC.

The chain recombines TRBV4-3 with TRBJ2-2; 10 bases are a match to TRBD1. Germline CDR1 reads LGHNA; CDR2 reads YSLEER. The CDR3 has 15 residues. The V segment lost 5 bases and the J segment 4 bases; nucleotides outside the gene matches: 4. CDR3 amino acids: CASSVRDRGTGELFF. The CDR3, as DNA: TGCGCCAGCAGCGTCCGGGACAGGGGCACCGGGGAGCTGTTTTTT.

The chain joins TRBV6-2 or TRBV6-3 to TRBJ2-7, with D unclear. CDR3 length: 13 residues. Per germline, CDR1 MNHEY and CDR2 SVGEGT. Trimming shortened V by 2 bases and J by 5 bases, and 10 bases separated the two germline ends. CDR3 nucleotide sequence: TGTGCCAGCAGTTACCCCCCTCGGGACGAGCAGTACTTC. It is translated as CASSYPPRDEQYF.

The chain uses TRBV20-1 and TRBJ2-7, with TRBD2 matching over 8 bases. Per the germline V gene, CDR1 is DFQATT and CDR2 is SNEGSKA (reference sequence). CDR3 length equals 16 residues. V shed 1 base and J 4 bases; nucleotides not matched to a gene: 12. The CDR3 coding sequence is TGCAGTGCTAGAGTCAATCCCGGGACTAGTAGGTACGAGCAGTACTTC. Protein: CSARVNPGTSRYEQYF.

The chain is built from TRBV15 and TRBJ2-5; D may be TRBD2 (5 bases). The germline CDR1 and CDR2 sequences are LNHNV and YYDKDF (reference sequence). With 6 bases removed from V and 2 bases from J, the gap between germline ends came to 19 bases. The length of the CDR3 is 16 residues. CDR3 residues: CATSKERGSTQETQYF. In DNA form, the CDR3 reads TGTGCCACCAGTAAAGAAAGAGGGTCTACACAAGAGACCCAGTACTTC. Together with reference TRBV15 and TRBJ2-5, the CDR3 gives the full variable domain: DAMVIQNPRYQVTQFGKPVTLSCSQTLNHNVMYWYQQKSSQAPKLLFHYYDKDFNNEADTPDNFQSRRPNTSFCFLDIRSPGLGDTAMYLCATSKERGSTQETQYFGPGTRLLVL.

This chain connects TRBV12-3 or TRBV12-4 to TRBJ2-2; D unresolved. The CDR3 extends over 15 amino acids. The V gene lost 3 bases and the J gene lost 2 bases, with 10 bases spanning the gap. The CDR3 here is CASSLNPRNTGELFF. In nucleotides, the CDR3 is TGTGCCAGCAGTTTGAACCCTCGAAACACCGGGGAGCTGTTTTTT.

This sequence joins TRBV20-1 and TRBJ1-6; tentatively, D is TRBD1 (5 bases). Germline CDR1 and CDR2: DFQATT and SNEGSKA (reference sequence). V was cut by 6 bases and J by 7 bases, with 13 bases left in between. The CDR3 contains 13 residues. The CDR3 DNA sequence: TGCAGTGCCAGACTGTGGGACAATTCACCCCTCCACTTT. Its protein is CSARLWDNSPLHF.

This clonotype showed up just a few times. V gene TRBV18 combines with J gene TRBJ1-1, with a weak D call TRBD1 (5 bases). From germline, CDR1 is KGHSH and CDR2 LQKENI. This CDR3 is 15 amino acids long. Trimming took 4 bases from V and 0 from J, leaving 12 bases between them. The CDR3 DNA reads as TGTGCCAGCTCACTCACTACACAGGTGAACACTGAAGCTTTCTTT. It specifies CASSLTTQVNTEAFF.

In this sample, this clonotype turned up once. The V and J genes are TRBV5-1 and TRBJ2-5, with D uncertain. Trimming pared 4 bases from V and 1 base from J, leaving 11 bases between. The germline V gene has CDR1 SGHRS and CDR2 YFSETQ. There are 14 residues in the CDR3. CDR3 DNA: TGCGCCAGCAGCCCACCCCAAGTCCAAGAGACCCAGTACTTC. It translates to CASSPPQVQETQYF.

The rearrangement joins TRBV29-1 to TRBJ2-3, with unresolved D. The germline V and J ends were trimmed by 7 bases and 4 bases, with 9 bases remaining between them. Germline V gene sequence: CDR1 SQVTM, CDR2 ANQGSEA. This CDR3 comprises 11 residues. The CDR3: CSAPASDTQYF. The CDR3 coding sequence is TGCAGCGCCCCAGCTTCAGATACGCAGTATTTT.

V and J are TRBV29-1 and TRBJ2-1; tentative D call: TRBD1 (6 bases). CDR1 SQVTM and CDR2 ANQGSEA come from the germline V gene. The CDR3 consists of 16 residues. V shed 3 bases and J shed 1 base, with 16 bases lying between them. The CDR3 nucleotides are TGCAGCGTTGAGTTAGGGCAGGGGATGTCCTACAATGAGCAGTTCTTC. Its protein product is CSVELGQGMSYNEQFF.

This clonotype was observed a few times. V and J are TRBV5-5 and TRBJ1-2; 7 nucleotides agree with TRBD1. Germline assignment: CDR1 SGHKS and CDR2 YYEKEE (reference sequence). The CDR3 loop spans 13 amino acids. V shed 3 bases, J shed 6 bases, and the junction held 5 bases outside the gene matches. In nucleotides, the CDR3 is TGTGCCAGCAGCTCCGGGACAGCCGATGGCTACACCTTC. Amino acid sequence: CASSSGTADGYTF.

This clonotype was observed once. The chain is built from TRBV5-6 and TRBJ1-2; 7 bases match TRBD1. The germline V gene encodes CDR1 SGHDT and CDR2 YYEEEE. The CDR3 is made up of 16 amino acids. The V and J ends lost 7 bases and 0 bases, in that order; junction bases with no gene match: 12. The CDR3 region has the DNA TGTGCCAGCTGGGATATGGGACAGCGTTCTAACTATGGCTACACCTTC. Its protein product is CASWDMGQRSNYGYTF.

This clonotype has just a few counts. V usage is TRBV29-1 and J usage is TRBJ2-7; unclear D gene. The CDR3 covers 12 residues. V lost 5 bases, J lost 1 base, and 9 bases lay in between. The germline CDR1 and CDR2 sequences are SQVTM and ANQGSEA. The CDR3, as DNA: TGCAGCGTTCTGGACGGATCCTACGAGCAGTACTTC. Its translation: CSVLDGSYEQYF.

This clonotype was counted between two and nine times. The chain recombines TRBV4-1 with TRBJ2-4; 9 bases align to TRBD2. Looked up from germline, CDR1 is MGHRA and CDR2 is YSYEKL. V trimming: 6 bases; J trimming: 5 bases; junction bases outside the gene matches: 14. There are 17 residues in the CDR3. CDR3 DNA: TGCGCCAGCAGGCGGGGGGGCCTTTTAATCAACGAAAACATTCAGTACTTC. Amino acids: CASRRGGLLINENIQYF.

This chain joins TRBV11-3 and TRBJ2-7; 9 nucleotides align to TRBD2. CDR3 size: 16 residues. Losses at the gene ends were 5 bases for V and 1 base for J; bases not matched to a gene: 9. Germline V gene data show CDR1 as SGHNT and CDR2 as YENEEA. The CDR3 loop is CASSLVGGRGSYEQYF. The CDR3 nucleotides read TGTGCCAGCAGCCTGGTAGGCGGGAGGGGGTCCTACGAGCAGTACTTC.

This clonotype was counted a few times. This chain links TRBV30 with TRBJ2-4; a weak D match, TRBD2 (6 bases). V gave up 1 base and J gave up 8 bases, with 18 bases separating them. The CDR3 has 15 amino acids. Germline CDR1 is GTSNPN and CDR2 is SVGIG (reference sequence). The CDR3 DNA sequence: TGTGCCTGGAGTGCCACCAGGAGGGCCGGGGACATTCAGTACTTC. Translation: CAWSATRRAGDIQYF.

V gene TRBV14 combines with J gene TRBJ1-2; unclear D gene. V lost 5 bases to trimming and J lost 1 base, with 11 bases between them. CDR3 length: 14 residues. Germline V CDR1 and CDR2: SGHDN, FVKESK. The CDR3 sequence: CASSTTALNYGYTF. The DNA for the CDR3 is TGTGCCAGCAGCACAACAGCCCTTAACTATGGCTACACCTTC.

This clonotype occurred many times. The chain has TRBV5-5 and TRBJ2-7; D may be TRBD1 (5 bases). This CDR3 comprises 15 residues. Germline V lookup: CDR1 SGHKS, CDR2 YYEKEE (reference sequence). Trimming left V 0 bases short and J 2 bases short, with 12 bases between. CDR3 in amino acids: CASSLANRPPYEQYF. CDR3 nucleotides: TGTGCCAGCAGCTTGGCGAACAGGCCCCCCTACGAGCAGTACTTC.

The V call is TRBV5-1, the J call TRBJ1-2; D uncertain. The CDR3 has 14 residues. The germline gives CDR1 SGHRS, CDR2 YFSETQ. V shed 0 bases and J shed 5 bases, with 11 bases lying between them. The DNA for the CDR3 is TGCGCCAGCAGCTTGGAATCGGGGATGTATGGCTACACCTTC. Translating gives CASSLESGMYGYTF.

This rearrangement joins TRBV6-5 to TRBJ1-1, with D uncertain. The CDR3 loop spans 12 amino acids. CDR1 is MNHEY and CDR2 is SVGAGI in the germline V gene. V lost 2 bases, J lost 3 bases, and 4 bases lay in between. CDR3 protein: CASSYGDTEAFF. CDR3 coding DNA: TGTGCCAGCAGTTACGGGGACACTGAAGCTTTCTTT.

V and J are TRBV25-1 and TRBJ1-2; no definite D call. V dropped 5 bases and J dropped 1 base, with 8 bases sitting between them. Germline CDR1 reads MGHDK; CDR2 reads SYGVNS. The CDR3 is 13 residues long. The CDR3 DNA sequence: TGTGCCAGCAGTTTCGGGGTTAACTATGGCTACACCTTC. Protein sequence: CASSFGVNYGYTF.

A few counts support this clonotype. This sequence joins TRBV29-1 and TRBJ2-7; a possible D gene is TRBD1 (7 bases). The CDR3 consists of 15 residues. V lost 3 bases, J lost 2 bases, and 17 bases lay in between. Per the germline V gene, CDR1 is SQVTM and CDR2 is ANQGSEA. The DNA for the CDR3 is TGCAGCGTTGAGGAATGGGGGGACAGTCCCTACGAGCAGTACTTC. Translated, it gives CSVEEWGDSPYEQYF.